Listed here are 32 T cell receptor beta chains from one sample, sequenced in a study of blood T cell repertoires in COVID-19. Data came from immunoSEQ multiplex PCR; TCRdb stores just in-frame clones and leaves some out. This table has roughly 150,000 clones, 82% appearing once. The sample was PBMCs or T cells enriched from blood (not recorded which). The source is a man in his fifties or sixties who had recovered from COVID-19.

This clone came up a few times. The chain has TRBV28 and TRBJ2-7; possible D gene TRBD1, 6 bases. The CDR3 runs to 14 residues. Trimming pared 3 bases from V and 6 bases from J, leaving 15 bases between. The germline V gene has CDR1 MDHEN and CDR2 SYDVKM. The CDR3 spells CASSFSRQAGEQYF. The CDR3 coding sequence is TGTGCCAGCAGTTTTAGTCGACAGGCCGGCGAGCAGTACTTC.

This clone was seen only once. The chain employs TRBV5-6 and TRBJ2-5; 9 bases agree with TRBD1. Germline V gene data show CDR1 as SGHDT and CDR2 as YYEEEE. After removal of 3 bases from V and 4 bases from J, the junction contained 10 bases not matched to a gene. This CDR3 has 16 amino acids. This CDR3 is CASSSGTGSGAETQYF. CDR3 DNA sequence: TGTGCCAGCAGCTCAGGGACAGGGAGCGGTGCAGAGACCCAGTACTTC.

The V gene is TRBV13, the J gene TRBJ2-7; 7 bases line up with TRBD2. Germline loops: CDR1 PRHDT, CDR2 FYEKMQ (reference sequence). This CDR3 region has 16 residues. V dropped 0 bases and J dropped 6; count of bases not matched to a gene: 11. This CDR3 reads CASSLGLLADGIEQYF. The DNA of the CDR3 is TGTGCCAGCAGCTTAGGGCTGCTAGCGGACGGAATCGAGCAGTACTTC. Full variable domain (missing parts from reference TRBV13 and TRBJ2-7): AAGVIQSPRHLIKEKRETATLKCYPIPRHDTVYWYQQGPGQDPQFLISFYEKMQSDKGSIPDRFSAQQFSDYHSELNMSSLELGDSALYFCASSLGLLADGIEQYFGPGTRLTVT.

This clone appeared many times. V is TRBV3-1 (or the pseudogene TRBV3-2) and J is TRBJ2-1; TRBD2 agrees at 12 bases. This CDR3 has 15 residues. The V segment lost 3 bases and the J segment 9 bases; nucleotides outside the gene matches: 6. The germline CDR1 and CDR2 sequences are LGHDT and YNNKEL (reference sequence). CDR3 residues: CASSHWTSGETEQFF. For the CDR3, the DNA is TGTGCCAGCAGCCACTGGACTAGCGGGGAGACTGAGCAGTTCTTC.

V gene TRBV5-1 combines with J gene TRBJ1-4; 7 bases are a match to TRBD1. From germline, CDR1 is SGHRS and CDR2 YFSETQ. This CDR3 is built from 16 residues. V was pared by 0 bases and J by 4 bases, with 6 bases of the junction left unmatched. The CDR3 loop reads CASSLGVDRVNEKLFF. CDR3 bases: TGCGCCAGCAGCTTGGGTGTCGACAGGGTTAATGAAAAACTGTTTTTT.

This rearrangement joins TRBV5-4 to TRBJ2-2; TRBD1 might be the D (6 bases). Germline CDR1 is SGHNT and CDR2 is YYREEE (reference sequence). The CDR3 loop spans 18 amino acids. V lost 4 bases to trimming and J lost 6 bases, with 25 bases between them. In DNA, the CDR3 is TGTGCCAGCAGCCCACCCCCAACAGGGACGGGCGGGTCCGGGGAGCTGTTTTTT. It is translated as CASSPPPTGTGGSGELFF.

The chain carries TRBV5-1 and TRBJ2-7, with a weak D call TRBD1 (5 bases). V gave up 1 base and J gave up 2 bases, with 10 bases separating them. The CDR3 totals 14 residues. CDR1 SGHRS and CDR2 YFSETQ come from the germline V gene. CDR3: CASSLQGYAYEQYF. The DNA of the CDR3 is TGCGCCAGCAGCTTGCAGGGTTATGCCTACGAGCAGTACTTC.

This clone was counted only a few times. The V and J genes are TRBV5-1 and TRBJ2-2; D unresolved. Trimming stripped 6 bases from V and 3 bases from J, with 12 bases between. The germline V gene has CDR1 SGHRS and CDR2 YFSETQ. CDR3 length: 14 residues. The CDR3 region is CASNPRRDTGELFF. The CDR3 region has the DNA TGCGCCAGCAACCCCCGACGGGACACCGGGGAGCTGTTTTTT.

This chain connects TRBV7-2 to TRBJ2-7; tentative D call: TRBD1 (5 bases). V dropped 5 bases and J dropped 4 bases, with 15 bases sitting between them. The CDR3 contains 14 residues. Germline CDR1 reads SGHTA; CDR2 reads FQGNSA. CDR3 nucleotides: TGTGCCAGCAGCCTCTCGGACACGAAATACGAGCAGTACTTC. This gives the protein CASSLSDTKYEQYF.

This chain connects TRBV28 to TRBJ1-1; D ambiguous. The germline V gene has CDR1 MDHEN and CDR2 SYDVKM. This CDR3 comprises 12 residues. The V end was cut by 1 base, the J end by 7 bases, with 7 bases between. The CDR3 DNA reads TGTGCCAGCAGTTTATTAGCCAGTGAAGCTTTCTTT. It codes for CASSLLASEAFF. The variable domain in full, with the rest retrieved from reference TRBV28 and TRBJ1-1, is DVKVTQSSRYLVKRTGEKVFLECVQDMDHENMFWYRQDPGLGLRLIYFSYDVKMKEKGDIPEGYSVSREKKERFSLILESASTNQTSMYLCASSLLASEAFFGQGTRLTVV.

The chain employs TRBV19 and TRBJ2-2, with a possible D match to TRBD1 (5 bases). From germline, CDR1 is LNHDA and CDR2 SQIVND (reference sequence). The length of the CDR3 is 14 residues. Trimming took off 6 bases at V and 0 bases at J, with 8 bases between the two ends. The DNA for the CDR3 is TGTGCCAGTAGAAGGGGCGCGAACACCGGGGAGCTGTTTTTT. Translated: CASRRGANTGELFF.

Only a few counts were recorded for this clone. The chain employs TRBV20-1 and TRBJ2-5; D not certain. Germline V gene sequence: CDR1 DFQATT, CDR2 SNEGSKA (reference sequence). CDR3 length: 11 amino acids. Trimming took off 7 bases at V and 2 bases at J, with 8 bases between the two ends. Here the CDR3 reads CSGLAQETQYF. The CDR3, as DNA: TGCAGTGGACTGGCTCAAGAGACCCAGTACTTC.

The chain employs TRBV9 and TRBJ2-2; tentatively, D is TRBD1 (5 bases). CDR1 and CDR2 from the germline V gene are SGDLS and YYNGEE. Trimming removed 3 bases at V and 4 bases at J, with 16 bases between. The CDR3 sequence is 16 residues long. The CDR3 coding sequence is TGTGCCAGCAGCGGAGTCGGCAGGGCGAGCACCGGGGAGCTGTTTTTT. This gives the protein CASSGVGRASTGELFF. Supplemented by reference TRBV9 and TRBJ2-2, the full variable domain reads DSGVTQTPKHLITATGQRVTLRCSPRSGDLSVYWYQQSLDQGLQFLIQYYNGEERAKGNILERFSAQQFPDLHSELNLSSLELGDSALYFCASSGVGRASTGELFFGEGSRLTVL.

The chain recombines TRBV7-2 with TRBJ1-5; D not certain. The CDR3 contains 12 residues. V was clipped by 4 bases and J by 11 bases, with 12 bases between them. Germline V gene sequence: CDR1 SGHTA, CDR2 FQGNSA. The CDR3 region has the DNA TGTGCCAGCAGCTCGTCACCAGGTTCCCAGCATTTT. Encoded protein: CASSSSPGSQHF.

This clone was observed a few times. The V gene is TRBV7-2, the J gene TRBJ2-7; 8 positions agree with TRBD2. This CDR3 spans 14 amino acids. With V trimmed by 4 bases and J by 6 bases, 8 bases remained unmatched. In germline, CDR1 is SGHTA, CDR2 FQGNSA. In DNA form, the CDR3 reads TGTGCCAGCAGCTCAACGGGGGGGAGAACCGAGCAGTACTTC. It encodes CASSSTGGRTEQYF. Based on the CDR3 plus reference TRBV7-2 and TRBJ2-7, the full variable domain is GAGVSQSPSNKVTEKGKDVELRCDPISGHTALYWYRQSLGQGLEFLIYFQGNSAPDKSGLPSDRFSAERTGGSVSTLTIQRTQQEDSAVYLCASSSTGGRTEQYFGPGTRLTVT.

This chain connects TRBV5-4 to TRBJ1-6; tentative D call: TRBD1 (5 bases). Per germline, CDR1 SGHNT and CDR2 YYREEE (reference sequence). There are 15 residues in the CDR3. Trimming took 0 bases from V and 9 from J, leaving 13 bases between them. The CDR3 spells CASSLAQGRPSPLHF. The CDR3 DNA reads TGTGCCAGCAGCTTGGCCCAGGGAAGACCTTCACCCCTCCACTTT.

The rearrangement uses TRBV18 and TRBJ1-4, with 7 positions matching TRBD1. Germline V gene lookup returns CDR1 KGHSH and CDR2 LQKENI. V was clipped by 8 bases and J by 8 bases; unmatched bases: 8. This CDR3 spans 13 amino acids. The CDR3 bases are TGTGCCAGCCGACAGGGCCTCCAGGAAAAACTGTTTTTT. Protein: CASRQGLQEKLFF. The full variable domain, its missing parts supplied by reference TRBV18 and TRBJ1-4, is NAGVMQNPRHLVRRRGQEARLRCSPMKGHSHVYWYRQLPEEGLKFMVYLQKENIIDESGMPKERFSAEFPKEGPSILRIQQVVRGDSAAYFCASRQGLQEKLFFGSGTQLSVL.

V and J are TRBV19 and TRBJ1-5, with 10 bases identical to TRBD1. The CDR3 has 15 residues. Per the germline V gene, CDR1 is LNHDA and CDR2 is SQIVND (reference sequence). V was pared by 5 bases and J by 6 bases, with 7 bases of the junction left unmatched. CDR3 coding DNA: TGTGCCAGTAGTGCCGGACAGGGGGTGATTCAGCCCCAGCATTTT. Translating gives CASSAGQGVIQPQHF.

The gene calls are TRBV5-4 and TRBJ2-3; 16 bases are a match to TRBD2. The CDR3 consists of 18 residues. Germline assignment: CDR1 SGHNT and CDR2 YYREEE (reference sequence). The ends lost 5 bases at V and 4 bases at J; junction bases unmatched: 10. The CDR3 bases are TGTGCCAGCAGTTCCGGGACTAGCGGGAGGGCCTTGGCAGATACGCAGTATTTT. Amino acid sequence: CASSSGTSGRALADTQYF.

CDR3 residues: CASSAQGVGPQHF. The CDR3 bases are TGTGCCAGCAGCGCCCAAGGGGTGGGACCCCAGCATTTT. The chain is built from TRBV11-2 and TRBJ1-5; possible D gene TRBD1, 5 bases. From germline, CDR1 is SGHAT and CDR2 FQNNGV. Trimming took off 5 bases at V and 10 bases at J, with 15 bases between the two ends. The CDR3 has 13 amino acids. The full variable domain, with the rest looked up from reference TRBV11-2 and TRBJ1-5, is EAGVAQSPRYKIIEKRQSVAFWCNPISGHATLYWYQQILGQGPKLLIQFQNNGVVDDSQLPKDRFSAERLKGVDSTLKIQPAKLEDSAVYLCASSAQGVGPQHFGDGTRLSIL.

The chain recombines TRBV5-1 with TRBJ1-4, with a weak D call TRBD1 (5 bases). V lost 5 bases and J lost 0, with 11 bases in between. The CDR3 is 15 amino acids. Germline CDR1 SGHRS, CDR2 YFSETQ. The CDR3 is CASSTTGATNEKLFF. In nucleotides, the CDR3 is TGCGCCAGCAGTACTACAGGCGCAACTAATGAAAAACTGTTTTTT.

This chain joins TRBV5-8 and TRBJ1-5; possible D gene TRBD1, 5 bases. The CDR3 is made up of 14 amino acids. Trimming removed 5 bases at V and 11 bases at J, with 20 bases between. Germline loops: CDR1 SGHTS, CDR2 YDEGEE. The CDR3 bases are TGTGCCAGCAGGTCTGAGGTCGGGACTTGGGCCCAGCATTTT. Encoded protein: CASRSEVGTWAQHF.

About this clone itself: One junction end does not reproduce the germline sequence, and a read error may be involved. The CDR3, as DNA: TGCGCCAGCAGCTTGGGCAGGGGAGAGGATCAACCCCAGCATTTT. Residues: CASSLGRGEDQPQHF. This rearrangement joins TRBV5-1 to TRBJ1-5; D might be TRBD1 (6 bases). Germline CDR1 is SGHRS and CDR2 is YFSETQ. The CDR3 sequence is 15 residues long.

The chain employs TRBV28 and TRBJ2-1, with a weak D call TRBD2 (6 bases). The CDR3 runs to 16 residues. CDR1 and CDR2 (germline): MDHEN, SYDVKM. V lost 5 bases and J lost 3, with 17 bases in between. The CDR3 DNA reads TGTGCCAGCAGTATTGGGACTCTAACTATCTACAATGAGCAGTTCTTC. Translated: CASSIGTLTIYNEQFF.

This rearrangement joins TRBV30 to TRBJ1-1, with TRBD1 identical over 8 bases. The J segment lost 2 bases and the V segment lost 8 bases, leaving 7 bases of the junction unmatched. Germline V gene lookup returns CDR1 GTSNPN and CDR2 SVGIG (reference sequence). This CDR3 region has 13 residues. Written as DNA, the CDR3 is TGTGCCGGCCGGACAGGGCGAAACACTGAAGCTTTCTTT. Translating it yields CAGRTGRNTEAFF.

To note about this clone: Other DNA sequences in this specimen translate into the identical CDR3. The CDR3 is CASSVGASPNTGELFF. The CDR3 region has the DNA TGTGCCAGCAGCGTAGGGGCTAGCCCGAACACCGGGGAGCTGTTTTTT. The V gene is TRBV9, the J gene TRBJ2-2, with a tentative D call TRBD2 (5 bases). CDR1 SGDLS and CDR2 YYNGEE come from the germline V gene. The CDR3 contains 16 residues. V gave up 0 bases and J gave up 0 bases, with 9 bases separating them. Supplemented by reference TRBV9 and TRBJ2-2, the full variable domain reads DSGVTQTPKHLITATGQRVTLRCSPRSGDLSVYWYQQSLDQGLQFLIQYYNGEERAKGNILERFSAQQFPDLHSELNLSSLELGDSALYFCASSVGASPNTGELFFGEGSRLTVL.

V usage is TRBV10-3 and J usage is TRBJ2-5; D ambiguous. Trimming cost V 8 bases and J 4 bases, with 8 bases left between them. The CDR3 runs to 11 residues. Germline CDR1 is ENHRY and CDR2 is SYGVKD. CDR3 region: CAIDLLETQYF. The CDR3 nucleotides read TGTGCCATCGACTTGCTAGAGACCCAGTACTTC.

J is TRBJ1-4 and V is TRBV4-2; D possibly corresponds to TRBD1 (5 bases). Germline V CDR1 and CDR2: LGHNA, YNFKEQ. V lost 3 bases to trimming and J lost 6 bases, with 17 bases between them. The CDR3 is 16 residues long. CDR3 sequence reads: CASSQTWGGPDEKLFF. CDR3 in DNA: TGTGCCAGCAGCCAGACGTGGGGCGGTCCCGATGAAAAACTGTTTTTT.

The V gene is TRBV19, the J gene TRBJ1-1; possible D gene TRBD1, 5 bases. The CDR3 is 12 amino acids. V was shortened by 7 bases and J by 5 bases, with 11 bases between the two germline ends. Germline CDR1 reads LNHDA; CDR2 reads SQIVND (reference sequence). Written as DNA, the CDR3 is TGTGCCAGTACCTACGGGGGGACTGAAGCTTTCTTT. It codes for CASTYGGTEAFF.

The chain has TRBV7-9 and TRBJ1-4; tentatively, D is TRBD1 (6 bases). Germline V gives CDR1 SEHNR, CDR2 FQNEAQ (reference sequence). Trimming cost V 1 base and J 4 bases, with 10 bases left between them. This CDR3 region has 15 residues. In DNA form, the CDR3 reads TGTGCCAGCAGCTTAGGTGGACAGAGTAATGAAAAACTGTTTTTT. This encodes CASSLGGQSNEKLFF. The variable domain in full, with the rest retrieved from reference TRBV7-9 and TRBJ1-4, is DTGVSQNPRHKITKRGQNVTFRCDPISEHNRLYWYRQTLGQGPEFLTYFQNEAQLEKSRLLSDRFSAERPKGSFSTLEIQRTEQGDSAMYLCASSLGGQSNEKLFFGSGTQLSVL.

DNA of the CDR3: TGTGCCAGCACTCATGGGGGGGGCGCGCGATCACCCCTCCACTTT. This codes for CASTHGGGARSPLHF. The chain uses TRBV28 and TRBJ1-6; D might be TRBD1 (6 bases). CDR1 MDHEN and CDR2 SYDVKM come from the germline V gene. Trimming removed 7 bases at V and 10 bases at J, with 20 bases between. The CDR3 consists of 15 residues. Filled out from reference TRBV28 and TRBJ1-6, the complete variable domain reads DVKVTQSSRYLVKRTGEKVFLECVQDMDHENMFWYRQDPGLGLRLIYFSYDVKMKEKGDIPEGYSVSREKKERFSLILESASTNQTSMYLCASTHGGGARSPLHFGNGTRLTVT.

This clone was observed a handful of times. V is TRBV20-1 and J is TRBJ1-2; TRBD1 agrees at 8 bases. CDR1 and CDR2 (germline): DFQATT, SNEGSKA (reference sequence). The CDR3 spans 13 residues. J gave up 4 bases and V 3 bases, and 4 bases lay outside the gene matches. This CDR3 reads CSASNRGAYGYTF. The CDR3 nucleotides are TGCAGTGCTAGTAACAGGGGGGCCTATGGCTACACCTTC.